Sequencing of this TCR beta chain was carried out in a study of T cells in localized non-small cell lung cancer. As for this clone: Its target is unknown.

Clones were sequenced by immunoSEQ multiplex PCR, and TCRdb holds only the in-frame ones, with some missing. In the table there are just under 35,000 clones, around 90% of which are singletons. Study-level findings and limits: Density of T cells in blood, when higher, went with longer overall survival. Median 57 top-100 tumor clones were shared with paired adjacent lung.

The receptor's source is a female donor of 60 years or more with stage II lung adenocarcinoma. The specimen was peripheral blood mononuclear cells, collected before any cancer treatment.

The CDR3 DNA sequence: TGCGCCAGCAGTCAAGCTGGGGCCAACGTCCTGACTTTC. Encoded protein: CASSQAGANVLTF. V is TRBV5-1 and J is TRBJ2-6; the D is unclear. The V and J ends lost 5 bases and 2 bases respectively, with 5 bases between them. The CDR3 consists of 13 residues. Germline lookup yields CDR1 SGHRS and CDR2 YFSETQ.